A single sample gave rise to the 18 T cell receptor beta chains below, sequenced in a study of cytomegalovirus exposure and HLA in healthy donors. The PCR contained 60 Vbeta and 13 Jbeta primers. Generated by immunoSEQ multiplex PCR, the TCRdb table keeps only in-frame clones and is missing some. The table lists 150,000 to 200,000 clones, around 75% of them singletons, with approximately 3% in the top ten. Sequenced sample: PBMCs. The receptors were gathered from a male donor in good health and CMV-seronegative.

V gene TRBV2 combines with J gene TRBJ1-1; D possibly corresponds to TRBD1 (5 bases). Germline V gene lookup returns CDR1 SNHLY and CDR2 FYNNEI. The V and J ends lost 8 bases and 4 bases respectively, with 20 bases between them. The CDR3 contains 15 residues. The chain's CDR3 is CASGTGETASTEAFF. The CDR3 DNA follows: TGTGCCAGCGGGACGGGGGAGACCGCAAGCACTGAAGCTTTCTTT. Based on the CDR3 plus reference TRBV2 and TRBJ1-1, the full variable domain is EPEVTQTPSHQVTQMGQEVILRCVPISNHLYFYWYRQILGQKVEFLVSFYNNEISEKSEIFDDQFSVERPDGSNFTLKIRSTKLEDSAMYFCASGTGETASTEAFFGQGTRLTVV.

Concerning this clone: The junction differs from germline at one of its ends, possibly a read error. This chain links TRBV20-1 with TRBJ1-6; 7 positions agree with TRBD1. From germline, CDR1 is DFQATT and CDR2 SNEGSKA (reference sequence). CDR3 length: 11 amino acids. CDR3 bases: TGCAGTGCTACCAATGACAGGGTTCTGGACTTT. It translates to CSATNDRVLDF.

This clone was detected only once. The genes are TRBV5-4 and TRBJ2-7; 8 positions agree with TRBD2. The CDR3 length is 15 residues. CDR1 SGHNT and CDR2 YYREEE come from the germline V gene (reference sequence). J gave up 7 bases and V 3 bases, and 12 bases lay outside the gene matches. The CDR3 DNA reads TGTGCCAGCAGCTATCCCGGGACTAGAGCGATAGAGCAGTACTTC. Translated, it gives CASSYPGTRAIEQYF.

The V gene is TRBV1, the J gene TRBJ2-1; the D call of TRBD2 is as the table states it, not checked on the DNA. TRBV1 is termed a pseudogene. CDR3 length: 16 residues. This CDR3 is CTSSRLSGVRYNEQFF. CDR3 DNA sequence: TGCACCAGCAGCCGTCTGAGCGGGGTAAGATACAATGAGCAGTTCTTC.

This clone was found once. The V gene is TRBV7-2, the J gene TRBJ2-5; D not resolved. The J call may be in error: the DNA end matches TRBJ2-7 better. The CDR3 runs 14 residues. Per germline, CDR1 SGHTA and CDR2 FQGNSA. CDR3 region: CASSLIGFAYEQYF. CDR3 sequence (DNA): TGTGCCAGCAGCTTAATCGGGTTCGCCTACGAGCAGTACTTC.

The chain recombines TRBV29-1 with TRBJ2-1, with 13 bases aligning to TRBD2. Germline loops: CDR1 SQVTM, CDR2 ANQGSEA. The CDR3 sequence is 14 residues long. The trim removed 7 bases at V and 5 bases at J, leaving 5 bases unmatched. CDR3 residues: CSGGLAGDHNEQFF. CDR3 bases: TGCAGCGGAGGACTAGCGGGGGACCACAATGAGCAGTTCTTC.

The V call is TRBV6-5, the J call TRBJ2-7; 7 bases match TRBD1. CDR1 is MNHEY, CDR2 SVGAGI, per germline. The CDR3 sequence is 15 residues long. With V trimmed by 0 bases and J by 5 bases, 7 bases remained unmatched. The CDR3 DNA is TGTGCCAGCAGTTACTCCGTGGGCAGGGGGAACGAGCAGTACTTC. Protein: CASSYSVGRGNEQYF.

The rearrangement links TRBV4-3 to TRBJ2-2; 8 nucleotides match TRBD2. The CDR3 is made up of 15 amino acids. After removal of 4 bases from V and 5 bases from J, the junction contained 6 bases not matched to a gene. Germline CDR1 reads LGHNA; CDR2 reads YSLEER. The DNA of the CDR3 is TGCGCCAGCAGCCTGAGCGGGAGTCCAACCGGGGAGCTGTTTTTT. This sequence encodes CASSLSGSPTGELFF.

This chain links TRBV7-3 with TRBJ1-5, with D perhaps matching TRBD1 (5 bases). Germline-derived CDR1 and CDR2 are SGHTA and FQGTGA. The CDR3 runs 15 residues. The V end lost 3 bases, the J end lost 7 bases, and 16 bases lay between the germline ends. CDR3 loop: CASSLSGGPGQPQHF. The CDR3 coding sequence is TGTGCCAGCAGCTTGTCGGGGGGACCGGGCCAGCCCCAGCATTTT.

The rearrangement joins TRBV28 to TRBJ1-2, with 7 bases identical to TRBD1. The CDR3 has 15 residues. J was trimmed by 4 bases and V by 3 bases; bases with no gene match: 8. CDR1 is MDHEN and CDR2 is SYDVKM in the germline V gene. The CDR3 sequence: CASSFLTGTPYGYTF. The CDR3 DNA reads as TGTGCCAGCAGTTTTCTGACAGGGACACCCTATGGCTACACCTTC.

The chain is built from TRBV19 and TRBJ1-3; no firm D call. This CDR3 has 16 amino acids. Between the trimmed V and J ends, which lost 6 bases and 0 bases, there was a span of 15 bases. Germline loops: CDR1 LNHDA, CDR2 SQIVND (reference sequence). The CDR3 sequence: CASSKNRHLSGNTIYF. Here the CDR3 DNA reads TGTGCCAGTAGCAAAAACCGACACCTCTCTGGAAACACCATATATTTT.

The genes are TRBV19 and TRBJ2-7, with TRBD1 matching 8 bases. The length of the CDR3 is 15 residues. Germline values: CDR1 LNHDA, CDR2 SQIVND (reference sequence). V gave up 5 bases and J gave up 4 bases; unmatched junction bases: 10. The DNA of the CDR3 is TGTGCCAGTAGTGCCCCCGGACAGGGAAGATACGAGCAGTACTTC. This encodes CASSAPGQGRYEQYF.

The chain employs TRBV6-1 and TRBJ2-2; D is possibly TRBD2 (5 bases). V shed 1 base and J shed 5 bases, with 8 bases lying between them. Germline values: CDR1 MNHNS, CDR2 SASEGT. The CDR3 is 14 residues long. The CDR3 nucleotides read TGTGCCAGCAGTGAAGGTGGGGAGACCGGGGAGCTGTTTTTT. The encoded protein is CASSEGGETGELFF.

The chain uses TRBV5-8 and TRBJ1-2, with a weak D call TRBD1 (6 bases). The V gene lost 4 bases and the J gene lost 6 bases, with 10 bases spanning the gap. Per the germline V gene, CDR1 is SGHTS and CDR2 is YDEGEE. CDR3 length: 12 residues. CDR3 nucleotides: TGTGCCAGCAGCCCGTACAGGGATGGCTACACCTTC. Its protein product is CASSPYRDGYTF.

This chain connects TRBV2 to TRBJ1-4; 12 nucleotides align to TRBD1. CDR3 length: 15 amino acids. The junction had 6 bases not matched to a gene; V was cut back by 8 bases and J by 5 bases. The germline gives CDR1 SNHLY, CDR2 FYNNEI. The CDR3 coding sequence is TGTGCCAGCTCCCGGGACAGGGGGCAGAATGAAAAACTGTTTTTT. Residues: CASSRDRGQNEKLFF.

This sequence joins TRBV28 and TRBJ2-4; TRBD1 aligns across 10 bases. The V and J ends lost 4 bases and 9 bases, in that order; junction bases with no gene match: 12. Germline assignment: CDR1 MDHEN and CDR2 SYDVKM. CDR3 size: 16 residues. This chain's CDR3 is CASSYRLLDRGSIQYF. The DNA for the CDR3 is TGTGCCAGCAGTTATAGATTATTGGACAGGGGGAGCATTCAGTACTTC.

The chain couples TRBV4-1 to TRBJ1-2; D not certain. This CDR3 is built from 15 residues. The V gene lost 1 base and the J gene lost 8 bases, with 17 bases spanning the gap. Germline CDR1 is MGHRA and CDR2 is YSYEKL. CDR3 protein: CASSQVSEAKWGYTF. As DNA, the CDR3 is TGCGCCAGCAGCCAAGTCTCCGAGGCTAAGTGGGGCTACACCTTC.

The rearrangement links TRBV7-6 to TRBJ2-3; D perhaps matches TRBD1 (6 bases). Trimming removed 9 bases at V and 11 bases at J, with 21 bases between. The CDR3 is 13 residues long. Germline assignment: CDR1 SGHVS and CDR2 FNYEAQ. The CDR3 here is CARSGTKDWGQYF. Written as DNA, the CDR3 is TGTGCCAGATCAGGGACAAAGGATTGGGGGCAGTATTTT.